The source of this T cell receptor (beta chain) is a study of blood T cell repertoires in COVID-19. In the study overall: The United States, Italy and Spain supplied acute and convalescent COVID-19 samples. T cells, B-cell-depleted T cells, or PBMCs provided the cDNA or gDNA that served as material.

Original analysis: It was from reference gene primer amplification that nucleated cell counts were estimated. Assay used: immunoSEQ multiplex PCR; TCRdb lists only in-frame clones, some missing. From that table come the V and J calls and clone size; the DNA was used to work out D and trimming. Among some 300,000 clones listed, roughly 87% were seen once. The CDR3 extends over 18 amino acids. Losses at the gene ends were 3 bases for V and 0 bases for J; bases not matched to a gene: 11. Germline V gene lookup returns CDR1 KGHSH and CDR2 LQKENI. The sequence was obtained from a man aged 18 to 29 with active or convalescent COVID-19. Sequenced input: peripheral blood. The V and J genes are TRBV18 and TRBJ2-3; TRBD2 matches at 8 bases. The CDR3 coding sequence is TGTGCCAGCTCACCGGCGGTGGTAGCGGGGACTAGCACAGATACGCAGTATTTT. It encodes CASSPAVVAGTSTDTQYF.